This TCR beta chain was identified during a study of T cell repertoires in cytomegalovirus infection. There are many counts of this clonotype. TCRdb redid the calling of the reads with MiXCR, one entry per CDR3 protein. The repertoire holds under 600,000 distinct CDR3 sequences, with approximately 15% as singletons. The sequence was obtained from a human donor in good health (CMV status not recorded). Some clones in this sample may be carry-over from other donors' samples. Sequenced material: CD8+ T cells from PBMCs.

CDR3 residues: CASYRAYEQYF. In DNA, the CDR3 is TGTGCCAGCTACAGGGCGTACGAGCAGTACTTC. The chain links TRBV7-6 to TRBJ2-7; the D gene is possibly TRBD1 (6 bases). The CDR3 length is 11 residues. The germline V gene encodes CDR1 SGHVS and CDR2 FNYEAQ. V lost 8 bases to trimming and J lost 4 bases, with 9 bases between them.